This TCR beta chain was documented in a study of T cell responses to AZD1222 COVID-19 vaccine (dated by TCRdb to about 2021). Background for the entire study: TCR sequencing covered 230 or so trial participants: 207 given two doses of AZD1222 and around 26 given two doses of MenACWY control vaccine. Trial participants were enrolled into age subgroups of 18-55, 56-69 and 70-plus years, which contained about 150, 28 and 57 TCR-sequenced participants, respectively.

The CDR3 regions of human TCRbeta chains were subjected to immunosequencing. Regarding the original processing steps: TCRs in the repertoires were matched against a reference library of SARS-CoV-2-specific TCRs that had been generated with the MIRA antigen-specificity platform. Breadth was defined as the fraction of unique TCRs that were SARS-CoV-2-associated. Depth was defined as the fraction of total T cells that were SARS-CoV-2-associated. Using the MIRA data, each spike-specific TCR was assigned both to the spike region to which the TCR was reactive and to a CD4 or CD8 class. Log10-transformed breadth and depth values were compared by one-way ANOVA with Sidak's multiple comparisons tests. Held by TCRdb, this immuneACCESS table contains in-frame sequences only and omits some clones. Under half of the omission traces to an unresolved V gene where checked; the cause of the rest is unknown. V and J calls and clone size follow that table, whereas D and trimming were derived from the DNA. This sample has about 54,000 clones in its table, and about 90% of those were observed once. The biggest ten clones account for roughly 14% of the sample.

On this clone: This clone's antigen is unknown. Nothing much larger sits one base from this clone, and base qualities are not available.

General findings and caveats noted by the study authors: Vaccine-associated CD4 TCRs spanned the whole spike protein, with dominant responses in regions 160-218 and 743-854. Conclusions about previously exposed vaccinees were limited because only 6 or 7 AZD1222 recipients were SARS-CoV-2 seropositive at baseline. Participants were mostly white British, with more females than males. The authors suggested clonal diversity may have been underestimated. Reportedly, almost half of the unique spike-specific TCRs recognized epitopes lying outside the regions that are mutated in the B.1.351 and B.1.1.7 variants. Spike-specific TCR breadth and depth rose significantly after two AZD1222 doses compared with day 0 and with MenACWY recipients. Because no samples from the day 14 peak response were available, repertoires could be characterized only after the peak T cell response. In the small 56-69-year group, the increase in depth fell short of significance, most likely because of low power.

This sample's time point label indicates: about 28 days (+/-7) after the second vaccine dose. Because spike-specific TCR depth and breadth did not differ between the two schedules, AZD1222 recipients who got a second dose at roughly 4 weeks were pooled with those who got a second dose at roughly 12 weeks. Samples from vaccinated people were obtained from the UK trials COV001 and COV002, which included a single-blind randomized controlled phase 2/3 trial of AZD1222 (ChAdOx1 nCoV-19) in healthy adults. For TCRbeta chain sequencing, PBMC samples were collected from trial participants at day 0 and at day 28 after the second dose. Taken from cysteine to phenylalanine, the CDR3 has 15 residues. The kept DNA is CDR3 alone, 45 bases in frame from the first base. V loses 0 bases, J loses 3 bases, and the germline ends lie 9 bases apart.

The chain employs TRBV23-1 and TRBJ1-5; a confident D gene designation cannot be given. TRBV23-1 is designated an ORF whose function remains uncertain. This receptor was obtained from an adult who received the AZD1222 COVID-19 vaccine. The sample in question was peripheral blood, obtained 28 days after the second AZD1222 dose. Read as DNA, the sequence is TGCGCCAGCAGTCAATCGATGGGTACCAATCAGCCCCAGCATTTT. Its protein reads: CASSQSMGTNQPQHF.